This T cell receptor beta chain was retrieved from a study of CXCR3-negative and CXCR3-positive naive CD8 T cells. Looking at the study overall: Per-library TRB read counts averaged about 1.5 +/- 0.3 million, adding up to 130 million to 150 million in total. Study-wide points: Comparably high diversity was seen in both naive subsets, and much lower diversity in memory CD8+ cells. Within a donor, both naive subsets shared TRBV-TRBJ usage, unlike memory cells.

The authors made the TRB cDNA libraries by 5' RACE using UMI labels. TCRdb reanalyzed the 5' RACE reads and collapses them to one entry per CDR3 protein, without DNA. Its table records about 120,000 distinct CDR3 sequences. The naive CD8+ gate required CD45RO-CCR7+CD27+CD95- phenotype. On this clonotype: The target antigen is unknown.

CDR1 GTSNPN and CDR2 SVGIG come from the germline V gene (reference sequence). This CDR3 spans 15 amino acids. The sequencing input was naive CXCR3- CD8+ T cells from blood. The sample's subset: CD45RO-CCR7+CD27+CD95- naive CD8+ T cells lacking CXCR3 (TNR3-). J is TRBJ2-3 and V is TRBV30. This clonotype was obtained from a human donor in good health. Some clones in this sample may be carry-over from other donors' samples. This CDR3 is CAWSMQSISTDTQYF.